These 14 T cell receptor beta chains originate from one sample sequenced in a study of a mutant IDH1 vaccine in newly diagnosed glioma. Their target antigens are unknown. As for time point: week 5, during vaccination. With topical imiquimod, each dose of the vaccine consisted of 300 ug of mutant IDH1 20-mer peptide. This table comes from immunoSEQ multiplex PCR, and its TCRdb copy is limited to in-frame clones, with some not included. Of nearly 55,000 clones listed, about 81% are singletons. The starting material was PBMCs, obtained from a glioma patient whose treatment included an IDH1 peptide vaccine. The receptors here all came from a young man with glioma.

This chain joins TRBV2 and TRBJ1-2; D not certain. Trimming pared 5 bases from V and 7 bases from J, leaving 8 bases between. CDR3 length: 11 residues. Germline CDR1 SNHLY, CDR2 FYNNEI. The CDR3 DNA reads TGTGCCAGCAGTCAGTGGTCTGGCTACACCTTC. Its translation: CASSQWSGYTF.

The rearrangement links TRBV2 to TRBJ1-5; the match to TRBD1 covers 10 bases. Germline CDR1 is SNHLY and CDR2 is FYNNEI. The CDR3 has 16 residues. V lost 6 bases, J lost 0 bases, and 5 bases stayed unmatched. The CDR3 DNA reads TGTGCCAGCAGCCATGGGACAGGGGATAGCAATCAGCCCCAGCATTTT. Protein: CASSHGTGDSNQPQHF.

V usage is TRBV6-1 and J usage is TRBJ2-1; TRBD1 matches at 9 bases. This CDR3 is 15 amino acids long. In germline, CDR1 is MNHNS, CDR2 SASEGT. V trimming: 4 bases; J trimming: 9 bases; junction bases outside the gene matches: 10. The CDR3 here is CASSAQGAVAGEQFF. The CDR3 DNA reads as TGTGCCAGCAGTGCACAGGGGGCGGTCGCGGGTGAGCAGTTCTTC.

This clone appeared a few times. The rearrangement uses TRBV6-6 and TRBJ1-5; weak D call: TRBD1 (6 bases). Germline assignment: CDR1 MNHNY and CDR2 SVGAGI (reference sequence). The V and J ends lost 7 bases and 3 bases respectively, with 16 bases between them. CDR3 length: 15 residues. The DNA of the CDR3 is TGTGCCAGCACCCAAACCAGGGGATCCAATCAGCCCCAGCATTTT. Its translation: CASTQTRGSNQPQHF.

The chain links TRBV7-9 to TRBJ1-2; 7 bases are a match to TRBD1. This CDR3 has 13 amino acids. Germline CDR1 SEHNR, CDR2 FQNEAQ (reference sequence). After removal of 5 bases from V and 6 bases from J, the junction contained 6 bases not matched to a gene. The CDR3 loop reads CASSLGQIDGYTF. As DNA, the CDR3 is TGTGCCAGCAGCCTGGGACAGATTGATGGCTACACCTTC.

This clone was counted only a few times. Written as DNA, the CDR3 is TGCGCCAGCAGTGATTCTGGAAAGAATTCACCCCTCCACTTT. Protein: CASSDSGKNSPLHF. The rearrangement joins TRBV10-1 to TRBJ1-6, with unresolved D. V lost 3 bases and J 7 bases, leaving 10 bases between the germline ends. Per the germline V gene, CDR1 is WNHNN and CDR2 is SYGVQD (reference sequence). This CDR3 has 14 residues.

This chain uses TRBV30 with TRBJ1-1; D is ambiguous. The germline V and J ends were trimmed by 8 bases and 1 base, with 14 bases remaining between them. Germline lookup yields CDR1 GTSNPN and CDR2 SVGIG (reference sequence). The CDR3 sequence is 13 residues long. In DNA form, the CDR3 reads TGTGCCATCCGGCCGGGGAAGAACACTGAAGCTTTCTTT. Its translation: CAIRPGKNTEAFF.

This chain connects TRBV6-5 to TRBJ2-7; D is ambiguous. This CDR3 spans 12 amino acids. Germline-derived CDR1 and CDR2 are MNHEY and SVGAGI. V shed 7 bases and J shed 6 bases, with 13 bases lying between them. CDR3 DNA sequence: TGTGCCAGCAACACCCCGCCCGGCGAGCAGTACTTC. This codes for CASNTPPGEQYF.

The CDR3 region has the DNA TGTGCCACCAGCAGAGATCCAGGGTACTACAATGAGCAGTTCTTC. This codes for CATSRDPGYYNEQFF. This rearrangement joins TRBV15 to TRBJ2-1; maybe TRBD1 (5 bases). V lost 0 bases and J lost 3, with 9 bases in between. Germline loops: CDR1 LNHNV, CDR2 YYDKDF (reference sequence). CDR3 length: 15 residues. The full variable domain, with the rest looked up from reference TRBV15 and TRBJ2-1, is DAMVIQNPRYQVTQFGKPVTLSCSQTLNHNVMYWYQQKSSQAPKLLFHYYDKDFNNEADTPDNFQSRRPNTSFCFLDIRSPGLGDTAMYLCATSRDPGYYNEQFFGPGTRLTVL.

The chain combines TRBV2 with TRBJ2-3; perhaps TRBD2 as D (5 bases). Germline V gene lookup returns CDR1 SNHLY and CDR2 FYNNEI. Trimming shortened V by 10 bases and J by 2 bases, and 16 bases separated the two germline ends. CDR3 length: 14 amino acids. CDR3 bases: TGTGCCACTGGAGCGGATTCTTACACAGATACGCAGTATTTT. Amino acid sequence: CATGADSYTDTQYF.

The chain employs TRBV11-2 and TRBJ1-3; TRBD1 is a possible D gene (5 bases). Deletions cut 5 bases from V and 0 bases from J, with 17 bases between. Germline loops: CDR1 SGHAT, CDR2 FQNNGV. This CDR3 is 17 amino acids long. Here the CDR3 reads CASSRGQVTVSGNTIYF. DNA for the CDR3: TGTGCCAGCAGCCGAGGGCAGGTGACAGTCTCTGGAAACACCATATATTTT. Full variable domain (rest looked up from reference TRBV11-2 and TRBJ1-3): EAGVAQSPRYKIIEKRQSVAFWCNPISGHATLYWYQQILGQGPKLLIQFQNNGVVDDSQLPKDRFSAERLKGVDSTLKIQPAKLEDSAVYLCASSRGQVTVSGNTIYFGEGSWLTVV.

The V and J genes are TRBV19 and TRBJ2-2; 7 nucleotides line up with TRBD1. Germline CDR1 and CDR2: LNHDA and SQIVND (reference sequence). J was trimmed by 4 bases and V by 6 bases; bases with no gene match: 11. There are 16 residues in the CDR3. CDR3 nucleotides: TGTGCCAGTAGAAACCGGGACAGATTATTCACCGGGGAGCTGTTTTTT. Protein: CASRNRDRLFTGELFF.

This chain links TRBV18 with TRBJ2-5; 11 nucleotides match TRBD1. The germline V gene encodes CDR1 KGHSH and CDR2 LQKENI. The trim removed 3 bases at V and 5 bases at J, leaving 5 bases unmatched. This CDR3 has 15 residues. DNA for the CDR3: TGTGCCAGCTCACCCCGGGACAGGGGGGGTGAGACCCAGTACTTC. It is translated as CASSPRDRGGETQYF.

The gene calls are TRBV5-8 and TRBJ2-7; D perhaps matches TRBD2 (6 bases). The length of the CDR3 is 12 residues. CDR1 is SGHTS, CDR2 YDEGEE, per germline. V dropped 4 bases and J dropped 4 bases, with 9 bases sitting between them. DNA of the CDR3: TGTGCCAGCAGCCGGCGGGGTTACGAGCAGTACTTC. The encoded protein is CASSRRGYEQYF.